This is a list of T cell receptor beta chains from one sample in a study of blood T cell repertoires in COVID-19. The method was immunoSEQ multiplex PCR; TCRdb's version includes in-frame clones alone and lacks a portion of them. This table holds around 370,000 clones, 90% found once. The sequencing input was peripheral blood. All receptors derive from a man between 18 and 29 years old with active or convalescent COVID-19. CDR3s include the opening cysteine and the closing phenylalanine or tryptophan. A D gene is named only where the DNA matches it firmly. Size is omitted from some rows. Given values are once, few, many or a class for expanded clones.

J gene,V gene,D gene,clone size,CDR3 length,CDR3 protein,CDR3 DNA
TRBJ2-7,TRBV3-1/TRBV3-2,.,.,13,CASSPQRDYEQYF,TGTGCCAGCAGCCCCCAACGGGACTACGAGCAGTACTTC
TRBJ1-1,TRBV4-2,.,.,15,CASSQDPGEFAEAFF,TGTGCCAGCAGCCAAGATCCAGGGGAATTCGCTGAAGCTTTCTTT
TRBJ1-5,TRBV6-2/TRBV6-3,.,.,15,CASSYGTLSNQPQHF,TGTGCCAGCAGTTACGGGACACTTAGCAATCAGCCCCAGCATTTT
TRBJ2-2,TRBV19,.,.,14,CASSGDPNTGELFF,TGTGCCAGTAGTGGAGACCCGAACACCGGGGAGCTGTTTTTT
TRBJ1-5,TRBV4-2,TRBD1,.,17,CASSLSGQGYSNQPQHF,TGTGCCAGCAGTCTAAGTGGACAGGGGTATAGCAATCAGCCCCAGCATTTT
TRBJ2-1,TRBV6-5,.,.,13,CATRGAGENEQFF,TGTGCCACCAGAGGGGCAGGGGAGAATGAGCAGTTCTTC
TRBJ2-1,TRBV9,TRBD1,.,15,CASSTGQPTLGEQFF,TGTGCCAGCAGCACGGGACAGCCGACTTTAGGTGAGCAGTTCTTC
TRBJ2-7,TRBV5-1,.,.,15,CASSFFESFSYEQYF,TGCGCCAGCAGCTTCTTCGAGTCCTTCTCCTACGAGCAGTACTTC
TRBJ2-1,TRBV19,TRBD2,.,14,CASSIWLAGDEQFF,TGTGCCAGTAGTATTTGGCTAGCGGGAGACGAGCAGTTCTTC
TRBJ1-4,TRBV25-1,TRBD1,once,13,CASSEYRRGKLFF,TGTGCCAGCAGTGAATATCGCAGGGGGAAGCTGTTTTTT
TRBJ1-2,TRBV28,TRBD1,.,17,CASYGTGGDSRNYGYTF,TGTGCCAGTTACGGGACAGGGGGCGATTCTAGGAACTATGGCTACACCTTC
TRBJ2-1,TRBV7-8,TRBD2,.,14,CASSFDGGGNEQFF,TGTGCCAGCAGCTTTGACGGCGGGGGTAATGAGCAGTTCTTC
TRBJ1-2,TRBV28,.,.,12,CASSLTGYGYTF,TGTGCCAGCAGTTTAACAGGTTATGGCTACACCTTC
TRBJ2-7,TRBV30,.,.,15,CAWSDREAGAYEQYF,TGTGCCTGGAGTGACCGTGAGGCAGGGGCTTACGAGCAGTACTTC
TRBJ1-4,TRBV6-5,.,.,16,CASSYLAGMGNEKLFF,TGTGCCAGCAGTTACCTTGCAGGGATGGGTAATGAAAAACTGTTTTTT
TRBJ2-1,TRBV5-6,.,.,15,CASSFGTRSYNEQFF,TGTGCCAGCAGCTTCGGGACTCGCTCCTACAATGAGCAGTTCTTC
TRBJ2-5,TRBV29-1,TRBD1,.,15,CSVKQGASAQETQYF,TGCAGCGTTAAACAGGGGGCGTCGGCCCAAGAGACCCAGTACTTC